This record concerns one TCR beta chain sequence. The antigen is not known. Sequence at one end of the junction differs from germline and may be a read error. A CD45RA-negative memory subset and a CD45RA+ naive subset were separated from the CD4+ cells. On sorted subsets, replicate PCRs used 150 to 250 ng DNA, or tens of thousands of T cell genomes. Produced via immunoSEQ multiplex PCR; TCRdb's table is partial and in-frame only. The sample has about a million clones; roughly 77% are singletons. This sample was included in a study of shared clonotypes between healthy human individuals. The CDR3 is 11 residues long. The V gene's germline CDR1 is GTSNPN and CDR2 SVGIG (reference sequence). Overall study findings and caveats: Memory subsets generally showed smaller estimated richness than naive subsets did.

The chain is built from TRBV30 and TRBJ1-1; 11 positions match TRBD1. The sequence derives from a young man in good health. Some clones in this sample may be carry-over from other donors' samples. Sequencing input: memory CD4+ T cells from PBMCs. Described subset: CD45RA-negative fraction. The CDR3 sequence: CAWSEGDRGIF. CDR3 DNA: TGTGCCTGGAGTGAAGGGGACAGGGGGATCTTT.